This entry features one T cell receptor (beta chain) sequence. The sample comes from a study of blood T cell repertoires in COVID-19. About the study: T cells, B-cell-depleted T cells, or PBMCs provided the cDNA or gDNA that served as material.

CDR3 length: 17 amino acids. The V gene's germline CDR1 is SQVTM and CDR2 ANQGSEA. The germline V and J ends were trimmed by 1 base and 2 bases, with 18 bases remaining between them. Recovered status applied to Cohort 3 donors who had two consecutive negative PCRs. It also applied to those with clearance or with symptom resolution. Here immunoSEQ multiplex PCR was the method, and the copy in TCRdb shows in-frame clones only, minus some. This table has roughly 360,000 clones, more than 75% appearing once. This clonotype was sampled from a man between 25 and 39 years old who had recovered from COVID-19. V and J are TRBV29-1 and TRBJ2-1; D gene unclear. Material for sequencing was PBMCs or T cells enriched from blood (not recorded which). The CDR3 DNA reads as TGCAGCGTTGAAGGTGGCAGTTACGAATACACCTACAATGAGCAGTTCTTC. It specifies CSVEGGSYEYTYNEQFF.